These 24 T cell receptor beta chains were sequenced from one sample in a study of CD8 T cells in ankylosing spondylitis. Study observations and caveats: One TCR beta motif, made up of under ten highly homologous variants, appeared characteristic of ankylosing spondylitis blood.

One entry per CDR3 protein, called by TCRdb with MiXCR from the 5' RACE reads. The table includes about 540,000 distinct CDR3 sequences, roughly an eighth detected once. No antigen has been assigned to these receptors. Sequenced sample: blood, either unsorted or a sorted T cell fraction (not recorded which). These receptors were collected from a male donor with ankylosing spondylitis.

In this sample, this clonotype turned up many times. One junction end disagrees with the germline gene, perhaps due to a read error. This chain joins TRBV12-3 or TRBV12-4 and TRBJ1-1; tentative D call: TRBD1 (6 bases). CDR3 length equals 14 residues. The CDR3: CASSLGHANTEAFF. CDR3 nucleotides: TGCGCCAGCAGCCTGGGACATGCCAACACTGAAGCTTTCTTT.

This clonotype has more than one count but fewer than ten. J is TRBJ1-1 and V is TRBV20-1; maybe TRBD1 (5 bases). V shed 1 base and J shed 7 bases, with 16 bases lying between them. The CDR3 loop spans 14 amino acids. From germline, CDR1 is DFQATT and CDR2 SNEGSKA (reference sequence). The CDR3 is CSARVGRDDVEAFF. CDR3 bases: TGCAGTGCTAGAGTTGGCAGGGACGATGTTGAAGCTTTCTTT.

The CDR3 DNA reads TGTGCCAGTACGATCGAGGCTAGTTGGGTGCCGATCACCGGGGAGCTGTTTTTT. It specifies CASTIEASWVPITGELFF. This chain joins TRBV19 and TRBJ2-2; no firm D call. Germline values: CDR1 LNHDA, CDR2 SQIVND (reference sequence). Trimming pared 7 bases from V and 4 bases from J, leaving 25 bases between. The CDR3 runs 18 residues.

Here the CDR3 DNA reads TGCGCCAGCAGCTCCGGTACCGGGGCGTCCGGGGAGCTGTTTTTT. As protein: CASSSGTGASGELFF. The chain is built from TRBV5-1 and TRBJ2-2; tentatively, D is TRBD1 or TRBD2 (5 bases each). The CDR3 runs 15 residues. V was shortened by 3 bases and J by 6 bases, with 15 bases between the two germline ends. Germline-derived CDR1 and CDR2 are SGHRS and YFSETQ.

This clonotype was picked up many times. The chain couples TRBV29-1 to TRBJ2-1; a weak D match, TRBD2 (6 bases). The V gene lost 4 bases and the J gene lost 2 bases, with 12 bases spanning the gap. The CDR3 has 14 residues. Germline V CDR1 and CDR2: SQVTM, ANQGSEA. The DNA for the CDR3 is TGCAGCGTTGTAACCGGGAGAGCCTACAATGAGCAGTTCTTC. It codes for CSVVTGRAYNEQFF.

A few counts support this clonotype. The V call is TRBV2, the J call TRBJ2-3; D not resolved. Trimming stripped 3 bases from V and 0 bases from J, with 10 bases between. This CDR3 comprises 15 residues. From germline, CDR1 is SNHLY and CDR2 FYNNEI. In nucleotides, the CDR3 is TGTGCCAGCAGTGAGAGGTCCTCTAGCACAGATACGCAGTATTTT. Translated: CASSERSSSTDTQYF.

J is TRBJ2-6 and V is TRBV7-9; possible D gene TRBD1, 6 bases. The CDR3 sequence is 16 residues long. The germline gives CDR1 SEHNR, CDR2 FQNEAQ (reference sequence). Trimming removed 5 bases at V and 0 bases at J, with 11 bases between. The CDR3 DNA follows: TGTGCCAGCAGCGCCTACAGGGACTCTGGGGCCAACGTCCTGACTTTC. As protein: CASSAYRDSGANVLTF.

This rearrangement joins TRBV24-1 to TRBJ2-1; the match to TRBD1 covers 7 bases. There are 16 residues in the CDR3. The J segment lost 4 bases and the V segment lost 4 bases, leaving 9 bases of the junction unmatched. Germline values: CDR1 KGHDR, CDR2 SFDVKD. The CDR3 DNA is TGTGCCACCAGTGACCCGACAGGGATGGGTTACAATGAGCAGTTCTTC. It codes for CATSDPTGMGYNEQFF.

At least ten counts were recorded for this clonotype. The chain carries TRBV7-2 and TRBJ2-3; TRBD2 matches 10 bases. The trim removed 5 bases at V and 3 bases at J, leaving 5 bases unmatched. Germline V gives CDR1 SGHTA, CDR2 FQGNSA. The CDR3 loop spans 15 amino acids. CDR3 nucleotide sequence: TGTGCCAGCAGCCCATGGACTAGCGGTACAGATACGCAGTATTTT. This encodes CASSPWTSGTDTQYF.

The CDR3 loop reads CASSSGQGYQPQHF. CDR3 DNA sequence: TGTGCCAGCAGCTCGGGACAGGGCTATCAGCCCCAGCATTTT. V and J are TRBV3-1 and TRBJ1-5; 9 positions match TRBD1. The V segment lost 5 bases and the J segment 5 bases; nucleotides outside the gene matches: 4. The CDR3 runs 14 residues. Germline V gene lookup returns CDR1 LGHDT and CDR2 YNNKEL (reference sequence).

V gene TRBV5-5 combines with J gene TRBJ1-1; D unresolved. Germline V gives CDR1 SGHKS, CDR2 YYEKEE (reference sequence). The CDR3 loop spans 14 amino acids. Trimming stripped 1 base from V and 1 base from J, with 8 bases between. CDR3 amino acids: CASSLKGQNTEAFF. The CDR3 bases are TGTGCCAGCAGCTTGAAGGGCCAGAACACTGAAGCTTTCTTT. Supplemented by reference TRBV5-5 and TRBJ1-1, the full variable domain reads DAGVTQSPTHLIKTRGQQVTLRCSPISGHKSVSWYQQVLGQGPQFIFQYYEKEERGRGNFPDRFSARQFPNYSSELNVNALLLGDSALYLCASSLKGQNTEAFFGQGTRLTVV.

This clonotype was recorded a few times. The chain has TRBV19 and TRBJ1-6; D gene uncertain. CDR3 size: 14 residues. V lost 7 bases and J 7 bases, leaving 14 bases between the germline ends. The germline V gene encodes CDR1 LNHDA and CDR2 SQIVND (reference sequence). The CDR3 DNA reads TGTGCCAGTACAGCCTCCGACAACAATTCACCCCTCCACTTT. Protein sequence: CASTASDNNSPLHF.

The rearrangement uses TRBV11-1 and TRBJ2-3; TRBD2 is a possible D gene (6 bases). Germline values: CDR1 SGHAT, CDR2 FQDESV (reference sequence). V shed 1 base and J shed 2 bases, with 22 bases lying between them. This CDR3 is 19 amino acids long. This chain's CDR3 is CASSLGVRSSSAYTDTQYF. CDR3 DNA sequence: TGTGCCAGCAGCTTAGGGGTCCGGAGCTCTAGCGCTTACACAGATACGCAGTATTTT.

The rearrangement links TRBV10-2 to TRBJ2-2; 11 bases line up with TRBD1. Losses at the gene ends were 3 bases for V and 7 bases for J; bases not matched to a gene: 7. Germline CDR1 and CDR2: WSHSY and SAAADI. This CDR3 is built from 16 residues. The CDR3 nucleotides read TGCGCCAGCAGTGACAGGACAGGGGGCGCCGGCGGGGAGCTGTTTTTT. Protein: CASSDRTGGAGGELFF.

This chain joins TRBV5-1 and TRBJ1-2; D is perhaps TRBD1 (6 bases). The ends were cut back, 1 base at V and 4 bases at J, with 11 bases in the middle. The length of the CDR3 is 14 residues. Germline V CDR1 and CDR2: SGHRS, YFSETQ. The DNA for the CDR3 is TGCGCCAGCAGCTTGACCACAGGGAGCTATGGCTACACCTTC. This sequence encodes CASSLTTGSYGYTF.

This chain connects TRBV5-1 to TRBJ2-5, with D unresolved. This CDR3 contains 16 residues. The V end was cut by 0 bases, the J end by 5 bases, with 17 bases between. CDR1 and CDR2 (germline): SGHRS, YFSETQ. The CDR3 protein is CASSLVYQAKRETQYF. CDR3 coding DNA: TGCGCCAGCAGCTTGGTGTACCAGGCAAAGAGGGAGACCCAGTACTTC.

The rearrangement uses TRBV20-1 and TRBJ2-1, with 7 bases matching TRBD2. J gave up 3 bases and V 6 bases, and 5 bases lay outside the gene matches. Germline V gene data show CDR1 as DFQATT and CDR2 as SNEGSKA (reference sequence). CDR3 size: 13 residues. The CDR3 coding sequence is TGCAGTGCCCGGGGAGGGGTCTACAATGAGCAGTTCTTC. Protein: CSARGGVYNEQFF.

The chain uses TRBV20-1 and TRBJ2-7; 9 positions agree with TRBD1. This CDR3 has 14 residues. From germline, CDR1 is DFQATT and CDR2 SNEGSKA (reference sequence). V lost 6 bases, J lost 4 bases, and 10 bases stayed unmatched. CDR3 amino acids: CSASPDRGAYEQYF. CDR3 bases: TGCAGTGCCTCCCCGGACAGGGGCGCGTACGAGCAGTACTTC.

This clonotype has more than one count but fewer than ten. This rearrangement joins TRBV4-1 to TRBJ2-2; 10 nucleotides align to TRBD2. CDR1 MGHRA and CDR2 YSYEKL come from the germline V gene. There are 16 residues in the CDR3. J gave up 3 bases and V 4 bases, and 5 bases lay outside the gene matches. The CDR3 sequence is CASSRGLAVDTGELFF. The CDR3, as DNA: TGCGCCAGCAGCCGCGGACTAGCGGTAGACACCGGGGAGCTGTTTTTT.

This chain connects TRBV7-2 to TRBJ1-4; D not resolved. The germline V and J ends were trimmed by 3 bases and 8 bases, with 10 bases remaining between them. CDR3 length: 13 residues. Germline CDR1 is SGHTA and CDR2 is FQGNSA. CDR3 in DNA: TGTGCCAGCAGCTTTACACCAGGCGAAAAACTGTTTTTT. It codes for CASSFTPGEKLFF.

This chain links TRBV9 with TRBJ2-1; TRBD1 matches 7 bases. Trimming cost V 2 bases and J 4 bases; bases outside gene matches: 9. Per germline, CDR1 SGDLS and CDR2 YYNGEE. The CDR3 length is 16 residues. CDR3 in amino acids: CASSVTGTALYNEQFF. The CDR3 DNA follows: TGTGCCAGCAGCGTCACGGGGACAGCGCTATACAATGAGCAGTTCTTC.

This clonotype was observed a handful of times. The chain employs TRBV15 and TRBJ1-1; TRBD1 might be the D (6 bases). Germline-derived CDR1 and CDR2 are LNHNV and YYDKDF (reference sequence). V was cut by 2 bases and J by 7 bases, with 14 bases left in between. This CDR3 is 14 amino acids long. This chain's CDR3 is CATSRSKGGNEAFF. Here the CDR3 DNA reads TGTGCCACCAGCAGATCCAAGGGGGGCAATGAAGCTTTCTTT.

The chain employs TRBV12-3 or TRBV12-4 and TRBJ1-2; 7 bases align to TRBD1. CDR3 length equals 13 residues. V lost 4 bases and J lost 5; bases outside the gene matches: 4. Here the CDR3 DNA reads TGTGCCAGCAGTTCCGACAGGGATTATGGCTACACCTTC. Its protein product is CASSSDRDYGYTF.

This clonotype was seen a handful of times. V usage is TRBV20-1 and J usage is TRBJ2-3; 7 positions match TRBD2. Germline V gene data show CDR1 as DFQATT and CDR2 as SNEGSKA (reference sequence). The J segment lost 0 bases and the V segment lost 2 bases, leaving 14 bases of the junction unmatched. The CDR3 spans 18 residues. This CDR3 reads CSARPFGRLAASTDTQYF. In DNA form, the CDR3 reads TGCAGTGCTAGACCATTTGGCCGTCTAGCGGCAAGCACAGATACGCAGTATTTT.